A selection of T cell receptor beta chains follows, all from one sample in a study of cytomegalovirus exposure and HLA in healthy donors. Assay used: immunoSEQ multiplex PCR; TCRdb lists only in-frame clones, some missing. This sample carries roughly 150,000 clones, roughly 10% of them seen once, and the ten largest clones take approximately 1.9%. Sequenced: PBMCs. The receptor source for this set is a man aged 50-59 years in good health and CMV-seronegative. Both conserved end residues are part of each CDR3. A D gene is named only where the DNA matches it firmly. Rows give clone size only sometimes, using once, few, many, or a class for an expanded clone.

size	J	V	D	CDR3	DNA
.	TRBJ1-4	TRBV28	TRBD1	CASSTGTVATNEKLFF	TGTGCCAGCAGTACCGGGACAGTAGCAACTAATGAAAAACTGTTTTTT
.	TRBJ2-5	TRBV7-2	.	CASSLAGVGETQYF	TGTGCCAGCAGCTTAGCCGGGGTCGGGGAGACCCAGTACTTC
few	TRBJ2-1	TRBV7-2	.	CASSLAGAALSYNEQFF	TGTGCCAGCAGCTTAGCGGGGGCCGCCCTCTCCTACAATGAGCAGTTCTTC
.	TRBJ1-2	TRBV15	TRBD1	CATSRGQGVGYTF	TGTGCCACCAGCAGAGGACAGGGGGTTGGCTACACCTTC
.	TRBJ2-7	TRBV6-6	.	CAPRGYEKYF	TGTGCCCCCCGGGGTTACGAGAAGTACTTT
.	TRBJ1-2	TRBV5-1	.	CASSLASGSQYGYTF	TGCGCCAGCAGCTTGGCCTCGGGGTCCCAATATGGCTACACCTTC
.	TRBJ2-7	TRBV14	.	CASSQGRGYEQYF	TGTGCCAGCAGCCAAGGAAGAGGCTACGAGCAGTACTTC
few	TRBJ2-6	TRBV6-1	.	CASSESEFSGANVLTF	TGTGCCAGCAGTGAATCGGAGTTTAGTGGGGCCAACGTCCTGACTTTC
.	TRBJ1-2	TRBV5-6	.	CASSLASGNYGYTF	TGTGCCAGCAGCTTGGCTTCAGGGAACTATGGCTACACCTTC
.	TRBJ1-3	TRBV9	.	CASSVVPRWRAGNTIYF	TGTGCCAGCAGCGTAGTCCCGAGATGGAGAGCTGGAAACACCATATATTTT
.	TRBJ1-4	TRBV6-5	.	CASYEGRGREKLFF	TGTGCCAGCTATGAGGGCAGGGGCCGCGAAAAACTGTTTTTT
.	TRBJ2-6	TRBV30	.	CAWSGTASGANVLTF	TGTGCCTGGAGTGGGACAGCCTCTGGGGCCAACGTCCTGACTTTC
few	TRBJ2-7	TRBV6-5	TRBD1	CASRTTGYSYEQYF	TGTGCCAGCAGAACGACAGGGTACTCCTACGAGCAGTACTTC
.	TRBJ2-7	TRBV25-1	.	CASTEQGGAYEQYF	TGTGCCAGCACTGAACAAGGGGGAGCCTACGAGCAGTACTTC
.	TRBJ1-1	TRBV6-5	.	CASGRQTEAFF	TGTGCCAGCGGGCGACAGACTGAAGCTTTCTTT
.	TRBJ1-1	TRBV9	.	CASSVQMNTEAFF	TGTGCCAGCAGCGTCCAAATGAACACTGAAGCTTTCTTT
few	TRBJ2-1	TRBV7-3	.	CASSTLAASYNEQFF	TGTGCCAGCAGCACGTTAGCTGCCTCCTACAATGAGCAGTTCTTC
.	TRBJ1-1	TRBV6-1	.	CASSPRGDTEAFF	TGTGCCAGCAGTCCCCGGGGGGACACTGAAGCTTTCTTT
few	TRBJ1-1	TRBV7-8	.	CASSLGQYTEAFF	TGTGCCAGCAGCTTAGGACAGTACACTGAAGCTTTCTTT
.	TRBJ2-7	TRBV5-5	.	CASSLSTGYEQYF	TGTGCCAGCAGCTTGTCTACCGGGTACGAGCAGTACTTC
.	TRBJ2-5	TRBV6-1	TRBD2	CASSEALRLAGRAQYF	TGTGCCAGCAGTGAAGCGCTTCGACTAGCGGGGAGGGCCCAGTACTTC
.	TRBJ2-4	TRBV27	TRBD2	CASSSPGTIQFGIQYF	TGTGCCAGCAGTTCACCCGGGACTATTCAATTTGGCATTCAGTACTTC
few	TRBJ1-4	TRBV5-4	.	CASSSDQRREKLFF	TGTGCCAGCAGCTCTGACCAGAGGCGGGAAAAACTGTTTTTT
few	TRBJ2-7	TRBV19	.	CASRERGFNEQYF	TGTGCCAGTAGGGAAAGGGGCTTCAACGAGCAGTACTTC
few	TRBJ2-7	TRBV2	.	CASSEAPVEQYF	TGTGCCAGCAGTGAAGCACCGGTTGAGCAGTACTTC
.	TRBJ1-1	TRBV5-1	.	CASRIGGAQDTEAFF	TGCGCCAGCAGGATTGGGGGGGCCCAGGACACTGAGGCTTTCTTT
.	TRBJ2-1	TRBV6-4	.	CASSDQIAVGEQFF	TGTGCCAGCAGTGACCAAATAGCGGTCGGCGAGCAGTTCTTC
few	TRBJ2-3	TRBV2	TRBD2	CASSEASGRPSPQYF	TGTGCCAGCAGTGAAGCTAGCGGGAGACCTTCCCCGCAGTATTTT
.	TRBJ2-2	TRBV11-3	.	CASSFRGGQAYTGELFF	TGTGCCAGCAGCTTCCGGGGAGGACAGGCGTACACCGGGGAGCTGTTTTTT
few	TRBJ1-2	TRBV9	TRBD1	CASSGLDRGNYGYTF	TGTGCCAGCAGCGGATTGGACAGGGGTAACTATGGCTACACCTTC
.	TRBJ1-3	TRBV30	TRBD1	CAWDRTGRNTIYF	TGTGCCTGGGACCGGACAGGGAGAAACACCATATATTTT
.	TRBJ2-5	TRBV5-1	.	CASSSRGFAGQETQYF	TGCGCCAGCAGCTCTCGGGGGTTTGCTGGCCAAGAGACCCAGTACTTC
few	TRBJ1-1	TRBV6-6	.	CASLQGNTEAFF	TGTGCCAGCTTACAGGGGAACACTGAAGCTTTCTTT
.	TRBJ1-4	TRBV5-1	.	CASSLGTINEKLFF	TGCGCCAGCAGCTTGGGGACTATTAATGAAAAACTGTTTTTT
few	TRBJ1-5	TRBV6-5	TRBD1	CASSPGQGDSGPQHF	TGTGCCAGCAGCCCGGGACAGGGCGATTCGGGGCCCCAGCATTTT
.	TRBJ2-2	TRBV4-1	.	CASSQDPAGRTGELFF	TGCGCCAGCAGCCAAGATCCGGCAGGCCGCACCGGGGAGCTGTTTTTT
few	TRBJ2-3	TRBV9	TRBD2	CASNALVAGGSDTQYF	TGTGCCAGCAATGCCCTGGTGGCGGGGGGTTCTGATACGCAGTATTTT
.	TRBJ2-7	TRBV19	.	CASSVQGAPWEQYF	TGTGCCAGTAGTGTTCAGGGTGCCCCCTGGGAGCAGTACTTC
few	TRBJ2-1	TRBV5-1	TRBD2	CASSPKLAATYNEQFF	TGCGCCAGCAGCCCCAAACTAGCGGCCACCTACAATGAGCAGTTCTTC
.	TRBJ2-1	TRBV11-3	.	CASSLAPGLDNEQFF	TGTGCCAGCAGCTTAGCTCCGGGACTCGACAATGAGCAGTTCTTC
few	TRBJ1-4	TRBV5-1	.	CASSLDGGEKLFF	TGCGCCAGCAGCTTGGATGGGGGCGAAAAACTGTTTTTT
.	TRBJ2-2	TRBV7-6	.	CASSSNTNTGELFF	TGTGCCAGCAGCTCAAACACGAACACCGGGGAGCTGTTTTTT
.	TRBJ1-5	TRBV4-1	TRBD1	CASSQDPVNRGLYSNQPQHF	TGCGCCAGCAGCCAAGATCCGGTTAACAGGGGGCTGTATAGCAATCAGCCCCAGCATTTT
few	TRBJ2-7	TRBV27	.	CASSLQGRSEQYF	TGTGCCAGCAGTTTACAGGGAAGGTCGGAGCAGTACTTC
few	TRBJ2-3	TRBV4-1	TRBD1	CASSQDATGIGF	TGCGCCAGCAGCCAAGATGCGACAGGGATTGGTTTT
few	TRBJ2-1	TRBV19	TRBD2	CASSTSGSYNEQFF	TGTGCCAGTAGTACTAGCGGTTCCTACAATGAGCAGTTCTTC
.	TRBJ1-3	TRBV9	.	CAREAASSGNTIYF	TGTGCCAGGGAGGCCGCGAGCTCTGGAAACACCATATATTTT
few	TRBJ1-5	TRBV30	.	CAWKAEVGNQPQHF	TGTGCCTGGAAGGCCGAGGTAGGCAATCAGCCCCAGCATTTT